This paragraph covers one TCR beta chain sequence. This clone was counted a single time. The target of this receptor is not known. Base qualities are not recorded, but no much larger clone differs from it by a single base. Libraries were made using the immunoSEQ multiplex PCR assay. For the multiplex PCR, a mixture combining 60 forward primers for TCR Vbeta segments and 13 reverse primers for TCR Jbeta segments was used. The CDR3 region of rearranged TCR beta genes was amplified from genomic DNA with a multiplex PCR assay. On the Illumina HiSeq System, the amplified TCR beta libraries were sequenced as 87-base-pair reads. On the study's bioinformatics: Across the 500 to 700 repertoires, a later analysis counted roughly 77 million unique TCR beta chains, approximately 12 million of which were shared by at least two donors. Raw reads were error-corrected and collapsed into unique sequences by a nearest-neighbor algorithm in which closely related sequences were merged to remove PCR and sequencing errors. CDR3 sequences were aligned to IMGT reference sequences to assign V, D and J gene segments. For a sequence to be retained, a match of at least six nucleotides was required to both a V gene segment and a J gene segment. Rearrangements were classified as productive when the CDR3 lacked stop codons and remained in frame with V and J, and all other rearrangements were classified as non-productive. Following IMGT convention, CDR3 was defined as the stretch from the second conserved V-encoded cysteine up to the conserved J-encoded phenylalanine. In an earlier analysis of around 640 of the donors, sequences lacking an unambiguous match to a single V gene segment were excluded. In an earlier analysis of roughly 600 of the donors, a V segment was called functional when productive rearrangements were above 56.7%, and segregating when the standard deviation between donors exceeded 5%. To diagnose cytomegalovirus status from the catalog of TCR beta chain sequences, a statistical classification framework was built. A later analysis assigned V and J genes by comparing TCR nucleotide sequences with IMGT/GENE-DB human TR gene sequences. The TCRdist pipeline was used in a later analysis to assign CDR3 sequences and most-parsimonious VDJ recombination scenarios. In a later analysis, each TCR beta chain was defined by its CDR3 amino acid sequence together with its V-gene family, and reads lacking a unique V-gene family were excluded. In a later analysis, 550 to 650 highly shared, low-generation-probability nucleotide sequences were removed to address suspected cross-contamination and a sequencing artifact. In a later analysis, a clonal expansion index for each public chain was calculated from normalized within-repertoire ranks of inferred template counts. In a later analysis, generation probabilities were computed with a VDJ recombination model fitted to out-of-frame rearrangements, and the resulting probabilities were checked against IGoR. In a later analysis, hypergeometric tests were used to score TCR-TCR, TCR-HLA and TCR-CMV co-occurrence, with a repertoire-size bias correction applied to TCR pairs. False discovery rates were estimated in a later analysis by permuting HLA or CMV assignments 20 times. In a later analysis, co-occurring TCRs were grouped using DBSCAN, with TCRdist sequence similarity added in when clustering inside HLA-allele-positive subsets. Repertoires with fewer than 30,000 or more than 120,000 public chains, plus five repertoires with anomalous nucleotide sharing, were excluded from co-occurrence clustering. The immuneACCESS repertoire file appears here via TCRdb, limited to in-frame rearrangements. These files lack a portion of the clones; in checked studies, under half of the deficit traces to unresolved V genes, and the cause of the others is not known. From that table come the V and J calls and clone size; the DNA was used to work out D and trimming. Present in this sample are around 250,000 clones, about 80% of which were seen just once. The ten most abundant clones make up about 8% of the sample.

In total, roughly 670 healthy bone marrow donors made up the cohort. At the time of sampling, all cohort members were nominally healthy, though unrecorded immune exposures were likely present. The donor tested CMV seropositive and was one of the 289 seropositive cohort members. Every donor gave a peripheral blood sample, and the peripheral blood mononuclear cells from that sample were used for TCR beta sequencing. The Qiagen DNeasy Blood Extraction Kit was used to extract genomic DNA from the blood cell samples. The data derive from a study of cytomegalovirus exposure and HLA in healthy donors (TCRdb year 2017). Some background on the complete study: According to an earlier analysis of 550 to 750 of the donors, roughly 180 million T cells yielded 90 million to 140 million unique TCR beta sequences and around 280 Gb of sequence data. Typing coverage varied by locus: roughly 620-630 donors for A, B, C, DRB1 and DQB1; roughly 520 for DQA1; more than 600 for DPA1; around 450 for DPB1. A later genetic analysis used genome-wide SNP genotypes for about 60% of the roughly 700 donors, treating that subset as a discovery cohort. In an earlier analysis of around 540 of the donors, high-throughput TCR beta sequencing was used to judge whether each TCR beta V gene segment behaved as functional or pseudogenic. Donor age, sex, ethnicity and CMV serostatus were compiled alongside the repertoire data. The study profiled the T cell repertoires of more than 500 subjects by immunosequencing and related them to cytomegalovirus serostatus. In the later analysis, no new phenotypic data were used to find candidate immune exposures; instead, reliance was placed on TCR beta sequences and their occurrence across donors. The study aimed to test whether signatures of past pathogen exposure could be identified by cataloging public T cell receptors. To study patterns of TCR occurrence, a later analysis re-analyzed previously published TCR beta repertoires from 500 to 850 donors and added high-resolution HLA genotyping. Because of strong linkage in the cohort, roughly five DR-DQ haplotypes were treated as single units for association and clustering. Both class I and class II loci were covered by HLA typing, at four-digit resolution. Of the roughly 400 genotyped donors, about 80% fell in the genetic ancestry cluster associated with self-reported Caucasian donors. All discovery cohort repertoires had been generated using a single sequencing platform. Approximately 330 gigabases of sequencing data and around 90 million unique TCR sequences made up an early release that covered several hundred HLA-typed donors. Besides the first cohort of roughly 640 subjects, a separate validation cohort made up of around 120 different subjects was used. To predict cytomegalovirus infection status, the study combined high-throughput TCR immunosequencing, statistical association of individual TCRs with disease status, and machine learning. On average, roughly 240,000 unique TCR beta nucleotide sequences were sequenced per donor among a few hundred genotyped donors of the cohort, with roughly 18% of those sequences being non-productive. Study-wide findings and limitations: A cluster of highly shared sequence variants was judged likely to represent a technical artifact of the sequencing pipeline. A later genetic analysis associated a missense DCLRE1C variant with V-gene and J-gene trimming of TCR beta chains, and an independent cohort replicated the association. A later genetic analysis reported fewer N-insertions in productive TCRs among donors in an Asian-associated ancestry cluster than the roughly 620-donor mean. Several of the top co-occurrence clusters appeared to be linked to parvovirus B19, influenza, CMV and Epstein-Barr virus, according to a later analysis. Cytomegalovirus status was reported to be diagnosed by the classifier with high specificity and sensitivity in both the original and validation cohorts. Presence/absence analyses assumed roughly uniform sequencing depth across donors, an assumption that may not hold. Some IMGT-functional V segments, including TRBV6-2 and TRBV6-3, could not be distinguished by the 87-base-pair reads and were therefore excluded. Immune exposure information for the cohort was limited to CMV serostatus. A later analysis associated 15,000 to 20,000 TCR beta sequences with specific HLA alleles at a false discovery rate of 0.05. A further reported finding was that TCR beta sequences accurately predicted the HLA-A and HLA-B alleles for most subjects in the first cohort. In vitro tests confirmed that three of the cytomegalovirus-associated TCR beta chains recognize cytomegalovirus antigens. The cohort was sequenced for TCR beta chains only, and without alpha or paired-chain data the features that could be detected were limited. Because some donors lacked HLA typing at each locus, the association tests relied only on the typed subset. In a later analysis, the rate of TCR association differed among HLA loci, with DRB1 alleles having the most associated TCRs and HLA-C alleles having the fewest. The authors suggested that the approach could potentially be generalized to other disease states and immunological phenotypes. Most TCR sequences were observed very rarely across donors, whereas some public TCRs were present in many individuals. In an earlier analysis of over 550 of the donors, most TCR beta V segments were observed in productive rearrangements about 87% or about 30% of the time, broadly matching IMGT annotations. When HLA alleles, especially DR and DQ, strongly co-occurred, TCR associations were difficult to assign to individual alleles. The study listed 170 or so TCR beta chains as associated with cytomegalovirus. Most CMV-associated TCR beta chains appeared to be HLA-restricted in a later analysis, and the HLA associations seemed to be driven largely by CMV exposure. Compared with equally common non-associated chains, HLA-associated TCR beta chains in a later analysis were more clonally expanded and had lower generation probabilities. Approximately 16 rarely observed V segments, including chromosome 9 orphons, were excluded from the earlier analysis of about 500 of the donors because counts were too low. Correlated functional status among segregating V segments might be attributable to linkage disequilibrium, but an unknown experimental factor could not be ruled out.

Trimmed from V: 1 base; trimmed from J: 2 bases; junction bases lacking a gene match: 8. The CDR3 has 17 amino acids, counting the end cysteine and phenylalanine. Here the CDR3 DNA is all that survives: 51 bases in frame from base 1. Taken from the germline V gene, the CDR1 and CDR2 loops are MGHRA and YSYEKL. The V gene is TRBV4-1 and the J gene is TRBJ2-3; a stretch of 8 junction bases matches TRBD2. Sequenced: PBMCs. This receptor was identified in a woman aged 60-75 years in good health and CMV-seropositive. At the DNA level, the sequence is TGCGCCAGCAGCCAAGGGGTAGCGGGACTACTCACAGATACGCAGTATTTT. It specifies CASSQGVAGLLTDTQYF.